This entry features one T cell receptor beta chain sequence. Its cognate antigen is unknown. V was shortened by 2 bases and J by 4 bases, with 15 bases between the two germline ends. Germline V gene sequence: CDR1 DFQATT, CDR2 SNEGSKA (reference sequence). CDR3 length equals 14 residues. Each CDR3 protein gets one entry after TCRdb re-called the 5' RACE reads with MiXCR. The data show 550,000 to 600,000 distinct CDR3 sequences, 20% to 25% seen once. This sample was taken from a study of T-cell memory formation after mild COVID-19. Study context: TCR clusters largely stayed donor specific. Overall study results and limits: Clones contracting over day 15 to 85 were CD4/CD8 balanced, with later expanders leaning CD4+. Nothing showed for sure that second-wave clones peaking on day 37 were SARS-CoV-2 specific.

The specimen was PBMCs or a T cell subset sorted from them (not recorded which). This TCR was sampled from an adult woman who had mild COVID-19 (a few samples of this study predate the infection). Cell type and time point are not known. The chain recombines TRBV20-1 with TRBJ2-7; D may be TRBD1 or TRBD2 (5 bases each). Written as DNA, the CDR3 is TGCAGTGCTAGAAAGTCGGGACCTGGGTACGAGCAGTACTTC. Its protein is CSARKSGPGYEQYF.